These 19 T cell receptor beta chains originate from one sample sequenced in a study of blood T cells in healthy people across ages. Sample-barcoded 5' priming and a J-beta primer mix drove a second PCR of roughly 6 to 12 cycles. TCRdb processed the 5' RACE reads anew with MiXCR; each CDR3 protein has one entry. The sample includes fewer than 2,000,000 distinct CDR3 sequences, 30% to 40% of them seen just once. The sequenced sample consisted of blood. The receptors come from a human donor in good health.

The V and J genes are TRBV27 and TRBJ2-3; no firm D call. There are 14 residues in the CDR3. Trimming removed 3 bases from V and 1 base from J, with 8 bases in between. The germline CDR1 and CDR2 sequences are MNHEY and SMNVEV (reference sequence). CDR3 region: CASSLVHRTDTQYF. The DNA of the CDR3 is TGTGCCAGCAGTTTGGTCCACCGCACAGATACGCAGTATTTT.

This clonotype has only a few counts. The chain employs TRBV7-8 and TRBJ1-2; TRBD1 matches 9 bases. The V gene end was trimmed by 4 bases and the J gene end by 8 bases; junction bases not matched to a gene: 5. Germline V gene sequence: CDR1 SGHVS, CDR2 FQNEAQ. The CDR3 has 13 amino acids. The CDR3 DNA reads as TGTGCCAGCAGCTCACAGGGGGCGGAGGGCTACACCTTC. This gives the protein CASSSQGAEGYTF. The full variable domain, rest sourced from reference TRBV7-8 and TRBJ1-2, is GAGVSQSPRYKVAKRGQDVALRCDPISGHVSLFWYQQALGQGPEFLTYFQNEAQLDKSGLPSDRFFAERPEGSVSTLKIQRTQQEDSAVYLCASSSQGAEGYTFGSGTRLTVV.

The V call is TRBV21-1, the J call TRBJ2-3; the tabulated D call, TRBD2, remains unverified against the DNA. TRBV21-1 is deemed a pseudogene. The CDR3 extends over 16 amino acids. The CDR3 DNA is TGTGCCAGCAGGGAGGGACTAGCGACCAGTATGGATACGCAGTATTTT. It is translated as CASREGLATSMDTQYF.

This clonotype was observed a handful of times. The genes are TRBV20-1 and TRBJ1-1; the D gene is possibly TRBD1 (6 bases). The V gene lost 6 bases and the J gene lost 9 bases, with 14 bases spanning the gap. Germline CDR1 DFQATT, CDR2 SNEGSKA (reference sequence). The CDR3 consists of 11 residues. The CDR3 is CSAPDSTKAFF. The CDR3 coding sequence is TGCAGTGCCCCGGACAGTACCAAAGCTTTCTTT.

This clonotype was found a few times. The chain couples TRBV4-3 to TRBJ2-3, with 9 bases lining up with TRBD1. Per the germline V gene, CDR1 is LGHNA and CDR2 is YSLEER. J lost 0 bases, V lost 4 bases, and 8 bases had no gene match. CDR3 length: 17 residues. CDR3 residues: CASSLTLDRGSTDTQYF. In nucleotides, the CDR3 is TGCGCCAGCAGCCTTACCCTGGACAGGGGTAGCACAGATACGCAGTATTTT.

The chain links TRBV4-1 to TRBJ2-5; D is undetermined. V was clipped by 4 bases and J by 1 base, with 13 bases between them. The CDR3 is 15 residues long. Germline loops: CDR1 MGHRA, CDR2 YSYEKL. The CDR3 sequence: CASSRSRAIQETQYF. As DNA, the CDR3 is TGCGCCAGCAGCCGCTCGAGAGCGATCCAAGAGACCCAGTACTTC.

This chain links TRBV10-2 with TRBJ2-3, with D hard to call. Germline CDR1 reads WSHSY; CDR2 reads SAAADI. Deletions cut 4 bases from V and 2 bases from J, with 7 bases between. The CDR3 contains 13 residues. CDR3 region: CASSGHYTDTQYF. CDR3 nucleotide sequence: TGCGCCAGCAGTGGACACTACACAGATACGCAGTATTTT.

This clonotype has just a few counts. V usage is TRBV27 and J usage is TRBJ2-7, with TRBD2 as a possible D gene (6 bases). The V and J ends lost 3 bases and 3 bases respectively, with 21 bases between them. CDR1 is MNHEY and CDR2 is SMNVEV in the germline V gene (reference sequence). CDR3 length equals 17 residues. The CDR3 here is CASSFGPTLPGLYEQYF. The CDR3 bases are TGTGCCAGCAGTTTTGGGCCGACGCTCCCGGGACTCTACGAGCAGTACTTC.

The rearrangement links TRBV6-6 to TRBJ1-5, with D possibly TRBD1 on 6 matching bases. The CDR3 is 15 residues long. Germline V CDR1 and CDR2: MNHNY, SVGAGI (reference sequence). Trimming cost V 6 bases and J 5 bases, with 17 bases left between them. In DNA, the CDR3 is TGTGCCAGCAGGAAGGGGGAGGATTATGATCAGCCCCAGCATTTT. Encoded protein: CASRKGEDYDQPQHF.

The chain joins TRBV29-1 to TRBJ2-3; D ambiguous. V dropped 4 bases and J dropped 3 bases, with 20 bases sitting between them. The CDR3 has 16 amino acids. Germline CDR1 SQVTM, CDR2 ANQGSEA. The CDR3 DNA reads TGCAGCGTTGCCCCCTTCCCTGGGGTATGGACAGATACGCAGTATTTT. Translation: CSVAPFPGVWTDTQYF.

As to this clonotype: At one end, the junction sequence differs from germline, possibly due to a read error. The chain has TRBV7-9 and TRBJ1-2, with TRBD1 identical over 7 bases. The CDR3 has 15 residues. Germline V gives CDR1 SEHNR, CDR2 FQNEAQ (reference sequence). The CDR3 loop reads CVSSLAGQAYYGYTF. DNA for the CDR3: TGTGTCAGCAGCTTAGCCGGACAGGCGTACTATGGCTACACCTTC.

This clonotype was detected a few times. J is TRBJ2-1 and V is TRBV29-1; TRBD2 matches 7 bases. This CDR3 spans 15 amino acids. The junction had 5 bases not matched to a gene; V was cut back by 1 base and J by 2 bases. From germline, CDR1 is SQVTM and CDR2 ANQGSEA. The CDR3 region has the DNA TGCAGCGTTGAAGGGGGCGGGGGAACCTACAATGAGCAGTTCTTC. As protein: CSVEGGGGTYNEQFF.

V usage is TRBV7-9 and J usage is TRBJ2-5, with D unclear. Deletions cut 5 bases from V and 5 bases from J, with 15 bases between. CDR1 and CDR2 from the germline V gene are SEHNR and FQNEAQ (reference sequence). The CDR3 runs to 14 residues. CDR3 sequence reads: CASSIDIRPETQYF. The CDR3 DNA is TGTGCCAGCAGCATAGACATTCGTCCGGAGACCCAGTACTTC.

This clonotype was found a few times. Compared with germline, one end of the junction differs, possibly owing to a read error. The V call is TRBV6-1, the J call TRBJ2-3; a possible D gene is TRBD1 (6 bases). This CDR3 has 12 residues. Germline V gene sequence: CDR1 MNHNS, CDR2 SASEGT. CDR3 DNA sequence: TGTGCCAGCGAGACAGGCACAGGTACGCAGTATTTT. Its protein is CASETGTGTQYF.

The CDR3 is CASSLAASNQPQHF. CDR3 nucleotide sequence: TGTGCCAGCAGTTTGGCTGCTAGCAATCAGCCCCAGCATTTT. V is TRBV12-3 or TRBV12-4 and J is TRBJ1-5; D not certain. CDR3 size: 14 residues. V was trimmed by 3 bases and J by 0 bases, leaving 6 bases between them.

The genes are TRBV7-9 and TRBJ1-1, with 9 positions matching TRBD1. This CDR3 is built from 14 residues. Trimming at V came to 3 bases and at J to 4 bases, leaving 3 bases not matched to a gene. Germline loops: CDR1 SEHNR, CDR2 FQNEAQ (reference sequence). Here the CDR3 DNA reads TGTGCCAGCAGCTTCTGGACAGGGGCCACTGAAGCTTTCTTT. Amino acids: CASSFWTGATEAFF. Full variable domain (outside the CDR3, taken from reference TRBV7-9 and TRBJ1-1): DTGVSQNPRHKITKRGQNVTFRCDPISEHNRLYWYRQTLGQGPEFLTYFQNEAQLEKSRLLSDRFSAERPKGSFSTLEIQRTEQGDSAMYLCASSFWTGATEAFFGQGTRLTVV.

This chain connects TRBV5-1 to TRBJ2-4; TRBD1 matches 9 bases. The junction had 15 bases not matched to a gene; V was cut back by 4 bases and J by 13 bases. The CDR3 is made up of 15 amino acids. Germline lookup yields CDR1 SGHRS and CDR2 YFSETQ. CDR3 nucleotides: TGCGCCAGCAGCCAACAGGGGGCGCGTTACAATGAGCAGTACTTC. Translating it yields CASSQQGARYNEQYF.

The chain combines TRBV7-2 with TRBJ2-1; 10 nucleotides align to TRBD1. V lost 5 bases, J lost 6 bases, and 4 bases stayed unmatched. CDR1 is SGHTA and CDR2 is FQGNSA in the germline V gene. This CDR3 comprises 14 residues. The CDR3 loop is CASSTDRGGNEQFF. The CDR3 coding sequence is TGTGCCAGCAGCACGGACAGGGGGGGCAATGAGCAGTTCTTC.

This clonotype occurred a few times. The chain has TRBV7-2 and TRBJ1-2; 10 bases line up with TRBD1. This CDR3 spans 14 amino acids. Germline CDR1 and CDR2: SGHTA and FQGNSA. Unmatched junction bases numbered 4, after V lost 1 base and J lost 8 bases. CDR3 residues: CASSLVRDRGGYTF. CDR3 nucleotides: TGTGCCAGCAGCTTAGTACGGGACAGGGGAGGCTACACCTTC.